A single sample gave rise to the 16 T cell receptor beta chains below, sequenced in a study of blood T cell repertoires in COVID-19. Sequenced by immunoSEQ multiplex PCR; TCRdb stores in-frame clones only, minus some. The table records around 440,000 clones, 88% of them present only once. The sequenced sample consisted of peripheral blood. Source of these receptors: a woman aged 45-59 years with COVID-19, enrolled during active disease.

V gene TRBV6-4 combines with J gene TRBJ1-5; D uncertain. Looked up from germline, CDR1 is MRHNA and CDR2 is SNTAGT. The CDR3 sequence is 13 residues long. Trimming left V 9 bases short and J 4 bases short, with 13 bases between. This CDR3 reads CARLAPLNQPQHF. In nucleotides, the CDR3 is TGTGCCAGATTAGCACCTTTAAATCAGCCCCAGCATTTT.

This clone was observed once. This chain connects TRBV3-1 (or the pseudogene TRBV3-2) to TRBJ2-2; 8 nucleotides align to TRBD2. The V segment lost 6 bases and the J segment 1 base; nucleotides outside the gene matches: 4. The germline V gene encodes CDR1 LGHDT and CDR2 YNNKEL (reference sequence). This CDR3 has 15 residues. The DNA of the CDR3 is TGTGCCAGCAGTATCCGGGGGGGGAACACCGGGGAGCTGTTTTTT. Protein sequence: CASSIRGGNTGELFF.

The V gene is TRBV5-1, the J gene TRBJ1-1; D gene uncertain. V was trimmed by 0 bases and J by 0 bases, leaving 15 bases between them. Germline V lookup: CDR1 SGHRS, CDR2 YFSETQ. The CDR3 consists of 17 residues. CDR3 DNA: TGCGCCAGCAGCTTGGGGGCAGGTTGGAGGATGAACACTGAAGCTTTCTTT. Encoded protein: CASSLGAGWRMNTEAFF.

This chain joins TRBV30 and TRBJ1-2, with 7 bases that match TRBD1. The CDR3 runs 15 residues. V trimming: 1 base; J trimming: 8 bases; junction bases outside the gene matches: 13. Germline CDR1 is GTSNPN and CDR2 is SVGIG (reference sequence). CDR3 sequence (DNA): TGTGCCTGGAGTGAGCGGTCAGGGGGTATTAGAGGCTACACCTTC. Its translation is CAWSERSGGIRGYTF.

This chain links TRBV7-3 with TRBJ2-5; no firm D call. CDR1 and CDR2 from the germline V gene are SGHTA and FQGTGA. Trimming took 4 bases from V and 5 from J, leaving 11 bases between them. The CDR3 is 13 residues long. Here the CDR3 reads CASSSGLKETQYF. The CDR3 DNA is TGTGCCAGCAGCTCCGGTCTGAAGGAGACCCAGTACTTC. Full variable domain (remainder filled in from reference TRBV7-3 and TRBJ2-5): GAGVSQTPSNKVTEKGKYVELRCDPISGHTALYWYRQSLGQGPEFLIYFQGTGAADDSGLPNDRFFAVRPEGSVSTLKIQRTERGDSAVYLCASSSGLKETQYFGPGTRLLVL.

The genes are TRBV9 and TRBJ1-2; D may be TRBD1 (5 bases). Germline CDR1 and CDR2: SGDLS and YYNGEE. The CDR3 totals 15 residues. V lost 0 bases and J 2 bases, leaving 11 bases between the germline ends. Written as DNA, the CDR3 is TGTGCCAGCAGCGTAGGGGGCGGGGAGAACTATGGCTACACCTTC. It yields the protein CASSVGGGENYGYTF.

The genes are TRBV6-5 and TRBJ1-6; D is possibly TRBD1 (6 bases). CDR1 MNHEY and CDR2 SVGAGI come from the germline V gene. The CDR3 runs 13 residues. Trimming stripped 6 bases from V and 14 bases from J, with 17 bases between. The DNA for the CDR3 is TGTGCCAGCAGAGCAACTGACAGGTCCACCCTCCACTTT. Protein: CASRATDRSTLHF.

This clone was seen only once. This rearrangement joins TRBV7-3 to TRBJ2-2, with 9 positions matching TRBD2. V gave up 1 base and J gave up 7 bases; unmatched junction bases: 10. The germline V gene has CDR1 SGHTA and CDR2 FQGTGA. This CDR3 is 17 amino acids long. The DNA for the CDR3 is TGTGCCAGCAGCTTAATAGGGGGACTAGCAAGTAACGGGGAGCTGTTTTTT. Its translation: CASSLIGGLASNGELFF.

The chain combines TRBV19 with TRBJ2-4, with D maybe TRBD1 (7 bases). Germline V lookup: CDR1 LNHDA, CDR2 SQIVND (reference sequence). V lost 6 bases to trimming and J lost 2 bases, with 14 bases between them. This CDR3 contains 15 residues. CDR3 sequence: CASRPGGWTKNIQYF. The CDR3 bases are TGTGCCAGTAGGCCAGGGGGGTGGACCAAAAACATTCAGTACTTC. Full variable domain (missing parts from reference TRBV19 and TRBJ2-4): DGGITQSPKYLFRKEGQNVTLSCEQNLNHDAMYWYRQDPGQGLRLIYYSQIVNDFQKGDIAEGYSVSREKKESFPLTVTSAQKNPTAFYLCASRPGGWTKNIQYFGAGTRLSVL.

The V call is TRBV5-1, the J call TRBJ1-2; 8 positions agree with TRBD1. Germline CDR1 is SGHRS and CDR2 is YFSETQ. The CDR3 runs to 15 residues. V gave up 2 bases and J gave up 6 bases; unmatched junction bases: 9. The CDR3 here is CASSLIRGTGDGYTF. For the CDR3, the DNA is TGCGCCAGCAGCTTAATACGGGGGACAGGTGATGGCTACACCTTC.

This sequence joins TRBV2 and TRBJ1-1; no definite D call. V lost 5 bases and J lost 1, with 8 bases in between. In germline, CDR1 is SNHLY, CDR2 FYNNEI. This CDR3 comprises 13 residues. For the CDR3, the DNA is TGTGCCAGCAGTCCGATGGCGAACACTGAAGCTTTCTTT. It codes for CASSPMANTEAFF.

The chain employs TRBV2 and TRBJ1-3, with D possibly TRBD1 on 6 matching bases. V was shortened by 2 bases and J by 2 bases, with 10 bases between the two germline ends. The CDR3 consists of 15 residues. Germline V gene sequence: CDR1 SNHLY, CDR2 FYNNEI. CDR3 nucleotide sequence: TGTGCCAGCAGTGAACAGGGGCAGGCTGGAAACACCATATATTTT. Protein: CASSEQGQAGNTIYF.

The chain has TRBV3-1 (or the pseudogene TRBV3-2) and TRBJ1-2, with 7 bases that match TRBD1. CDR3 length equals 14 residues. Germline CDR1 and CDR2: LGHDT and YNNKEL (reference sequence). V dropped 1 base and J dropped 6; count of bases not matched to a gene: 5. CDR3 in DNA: TGTGCCAGCAGCCAAGGCAGGGGGACGAATGGCTACACCTTC. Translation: CASSQGRGTNGYTF.

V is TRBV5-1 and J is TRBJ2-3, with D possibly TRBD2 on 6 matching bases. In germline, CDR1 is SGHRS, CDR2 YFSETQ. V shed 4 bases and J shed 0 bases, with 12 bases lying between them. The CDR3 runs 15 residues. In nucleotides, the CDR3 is TGCGCCAGCAGCGGGGGGTTCCCTAGCACAGATACGCAGTATTTT. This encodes CASSGGFPSTDTQYF.

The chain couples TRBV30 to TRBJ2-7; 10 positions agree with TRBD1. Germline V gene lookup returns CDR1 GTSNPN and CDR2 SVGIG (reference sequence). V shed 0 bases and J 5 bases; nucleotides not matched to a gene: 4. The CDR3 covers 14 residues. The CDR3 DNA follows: TGTGCCTGGAGTGTTCGGGACAGGGGCGACGAGCAGTACTTC. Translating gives CAWSVRDRGDEQYF. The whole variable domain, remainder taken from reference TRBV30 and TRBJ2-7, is SQTIHQWPATLVQPVGSPLSLECTVEGTSNPNLYWYRQAAGRGLQLLFYSVGIGQISSEVPQNLSASRPQDRQFILSSKKLLLSDSGFYLCAWSVRDRGDEQYFGPGTRLTVT.

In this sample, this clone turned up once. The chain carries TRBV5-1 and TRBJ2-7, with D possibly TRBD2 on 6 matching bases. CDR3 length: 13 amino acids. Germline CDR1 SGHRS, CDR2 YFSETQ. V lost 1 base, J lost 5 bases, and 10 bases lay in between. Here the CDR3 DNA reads TGCGCCAGCAGCTTGTTACTAGCCGACGAGCAGTACTTC. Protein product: CASSLLLADEQYF.